The 20 T cell receptor beta chains below were found in one sample sequenced in a study of CD8 T cells in Susac syndrome (dated by TCRdb to about 2019). The library was made by the immunoSEQ multiplex PCR assay. RNA was extracted with the RNeasy kit and roughly 0.45 to 1 ug was reverse transcribed using random hexamers. The public reads were reanalyzed by TCRdb: fastp trimming at Q25, MiXCR alignment, in-frame beta chains only. Rows merge per CDR3 protein into single entries with the most common DNA and genes. The sample has 300,000 to 350,000 distinct CDR3 sequences on record, around 92% of them singletons. Together, the top ten hold approximately 0.065% of the sample. The source material was CD4+ T cells from PBMCs. The receptors derive from a human donor with multiple sclerosis.

The chain couples TRBV29-1 to TRBJ2-5; either TRBD1 or TRBD2 may supply D (5 bases each). Germline CDR1 reads SQVTM; CDR2 reads ANQGSEA. The CDR3 extends over 12 amino acids. V shed 6 bases and J shed 5 bases, with 13 bases lying between them. The CDR3 region has the DNA TGCAGCGTGGGGGATCTGGGGGAGACCCAGTACTTC. Translating it yields CSVGDLGETQYF.

This clonotype has only a few counts. The chain joins TRBV6-5 to TRBJ2-3; possibly TRBD1 or TRBD2 for D (5 bases each). The germline CDR1 and CDR2 sequences are MNHEY and SVGAGI. The CDR3 is 12 residues long. Trimming took 7 bases from V and 3 from J, leaving 8 bases between them. The CDR3 bases are TGTGCCAGCAAGAGGGGTACAGATACGCAGTATTTT. Translating gives CASKRGTDTQYF.

V gene TRBV12-3 or TRBV12-4 combines with J gene TRBJ2-4, with a possible D match to TRBD1 (6 bases). CDR3 length equals 14 residues. The V and J ends lost 3 bases and 5 bases respectively, with 11 bases between them. CDR3 in DNA: TGTGCCAGCAGTTTCAGGGACAACCAAAACATTCAGTACTTC. Protein product: CASSFRDNQNIQYF.

CDR3 protein: CASTLDLNYEQYF. CDR3 DNA: TGTGCCAGCACCCTCGACCTAAACTACGAGCAGTACTTC. The rearrangement joins TRBV2 to TRBJ2-7, with D unresolved. CDR1 and CDR2 from the germline V gene are SNHLY and FYNNEI. The germline V and J ends were trimmed by 7 bases and 3 bases, with 13 bases remaining between them. The CDR3 totals 13 residues.

The CDR3 region has the DNA TGTGCCACCACCATTACTAGCGCCCACGCCTACAATGAGCAGTTCTTC. Its translation is CATTITSAHAYNEQFF. The gene calls are TRBV27 and TRBJ2-1, with 7 bases aligning to TRBD2. With 10 bases clipped from V and 2 bases from J, the junction kept 14 bases outside the gene matches. CDR3 length: 16 amino acids. Per germline, CDR1 MNHEY and CDR2 SMNVEV (reference sequence).

The CDR3 loop is CASSRSTPHTDTQYF. CDR3 bases: TGTGCCAGCAGCCGCTCGACGCCTCACACAGATACGCAGTATTTT. The chain links TRBV7-3 to TRBJ2-3; D gene ambiguous. CDR3 size: 15 residues. Per the germline V gene, CDR1 is SGHTA and CDR2 is FQGTGA. V was shortened by 5 bases and J by 2 bases, with 14 bases between the two germline ends.

The chain links TRBV4-2 to TRBJ2-5; TRBD2 agrees at 10 bases. In germline, CDR1 is LGHNA, CDR2 YNFKEQ. J was trimmed by 4 bases and V by 4 bases; bases with no gene match: 15. The CDR3 consists of 18 residues. DNA for the CDR3: TGTGCCAGCAGCCCCGGCGGTAGCGGGGGGTCTAACGGAGAGACCCAGTACTTC. Its translation: CASSPGGSGGSNGETQYF.

This rearrangement joins TRBV12-3 or TRBV12-4 to TRBJ2-1; possibly TRBD1 for D (6 bases). The CDR3 totals 15 residues. Trimming removed 3 bases from V and 10 bases from J, with 19 bases in between. Written as DNA, the CDR3 is TGTGCCAGCAGTTTCACCCAGGCGGGTAGGGGGGAGCAGTTCTTC. Residues: CASSFTQAGRGEQFF.

The chain has TRBV18 and TRBJ1-5; unclear D gene. The CDR3 runs to 13 residues. V gave up 2 bases and J gave up 8 bases, with 10 bases separating them. Germline V gives CDR1 KGHSH, CDR2 LQKENI. In nucleotides, the CDR3 is TGTGCCAGCTCACCAGCCCCTTTGGAGCCCCAGCATTTT. This sequence encodes CASSPAPLEPQHF.

The rearrangement links TRBV5-4 to TRBJ2-1, with 9 bases identical to TRBD2. This CDR3 region has 16 residues. Germline assignment: CDR1 SGHNT and CDR2 YYREEE (reference sequence). With 0 bases clipped from V and 7 bases from J, the junction kept 8 bases outside the gene matches. The chain's CDR3 is CASSLARLAGSNEQFF. CDR3 coding DNA: TGTGCCAGCAGCTTGGCCCGGCTAGCGGGGTCGAATGAGCAGTTCTTC. Full variable domain (missing parts from reference TRBV5-4 and TRBJ2-1): ETGVTQSPTHLIKTRGQQVTLRCSSQSGHNTVSWYQQALGQGPQFIFQYYREEENGRGNFPPRFSGLQFPNYSSELNVNALELDDSALYLCASSLARLAGSNEQFFGPGTRLTVL.

The chain uses TRBV27 and TRBJ2-1; 13 bases line up with TRBD2. This CDR3 has 15 amino acids. CDR1 MNHEY and CDR2 SMNVEV come from the germline V gene (reference sequence). The V and J ends lost 6 bases and 9 bases, in that order; junction bases with no gene match: 8. The CDR3 nucleotides read TGTGCCAGCAGCCTAACTAGCGGGAGGGCATCTGAGCAGTTCTTC. Protein product: CASSLTSGRASEQFF.

The genes are TRBV11-2 and TRBJ2-3; TRBD1 matches at 9 bases. Trimming cost V 1 base and J 4 bases; bases outside gene matches: 6. The V gene's germline CDR1 is SGHAT and CDR2 FQNNGV. The CDR3 is 16 amino acids. In DNA form, the CDR3 reads TGTGCCAGCAGCTTAGGGGGTTGGACAGGGGCAGATACGCAGTATTTT. Amino acid sequence: CASSLGGWTGADTQYF.

The V gene is TRBV5-1, the J gene TRBJ2-6; 7 nucleotides align to TRBD1. The CDR3 contains 18 residues. CDR1 and CDR2 (germline): SGHRS, YFSETQ. V dropped 4 bases and J dropped 0; count of bases not matched to a gene: 10. CDR3: CASSTRGRGFSGANVLTF. The CDR3 DNA follows: TGCGCCAGCAGCACCCGGGGCAGGGGGTTCTCTGGGGCCAACGTCCTGACTTTC.

This chain links TRBV2 with TRBJ2-1, with a weak D call TRBD2 (6 bases). Trimming removed 2 bases from V and 1 base from J, with 15 bases in between. The CDR3 has 17 amino acids. Germline values: CDR1 SNHLY, CDR2 FYNNEI. The CDR3 DNA reads TGTGCCAGCAGTGAACCTAGCGCCGGGTCGTCCTACAATGAGCAGTTCTTC. Translation: CASSEPSAGSSYNEQFF.

This clonotype was seen a single time. J is TRBJ2-3 and V is TRBV25-1; D gene uncertain. This CDR3 has 15 amino acids. The V and J ends lost 4 bases and 2 bases respectively, with 13 bases between them. Per germline, CDR1 MGHDK and CDR2 SYGVNS. The CDR3 DNA reads as TGTGCCAGCAGTGGGGGTTCCAGATACACAGATACGCAGTATTTT. Translation: CASSGGSRYTDTQYF.

This clonotype showed up just once. This chain uses TRBV12-3 or TRBV12-4 with TRBJ2-4; D not certain. The CDR3 is 15 amino acids. V lost 2 bases and J lost 0, with 8 bases in between. The CDR3 reads CASSLTGLAKNIQYF. The CDR3 DNA reads TGTGCCAGCAGTTTAACGGGTTTAGCCAAAAACATTCAGTACTTC.

The V call is TRBV7-3, the J call TRBJ2-7; the match to TRBD2 covers 10 bases. The CDR3 loop spans 16 amino acids. V was clipped by 1 base and J by 6 bases; unmatched bases: 9. CDR1 and CDR2 (germline): SGHTA, FQGTGA. CDR3 sequence (DNA): TGTGCCAGCAGCTTAAGTCCTAGCGGGGGTAGCGGCGAGCAGTACTTC. The encoded protein is CASSLSPSGGSGEQYF.

V is TRBV24-1 and J is TRBJ2-7, with 9 bases identical to TRBD2. Germline assignment: CDR1 KGHDR and CDR2 SFDVKD. The J segment lost 10 bases and the V segment lost 4 bases, leaving 37 bases of the junction unmatched. The CDR3 extends over 23 amino acids. The CDR3 nucleotides read TGTGCCACCAGTGACGCGGGGGGGGTCAGGGGACAAGGAGAAGAGGGGACAAGAGAGGGCCAGTACTTC. It translates to CATSDAGGVRGQGEEGTREGQYF.

The chain has TRBV29-1 and TRBJ2-6; TRBD1 agrees at 9 bases. J was trimmed by 2 bases and V by 5 bases; bases with no gene match: 7. This CDR3 has 16 residues. The germline CDR1 and CDR2 sequences are SQVTM and ANQGSEA. The DNA for the CDR3 is TGCAGCGTTTCGGGACAGGGCCTGCCTGGGGCCAACGTCCTGACTTTC. Its protein is CSVSGQGLPGANVLTF. Full variable domain (rest looked up from reference TRBV29-1 and TRBJ2-6): SAVISQKPSRDICQRGTSLTIQCQVDSQVTMMFWYRQQPGQSLTLIATANQGSEATYESGFVIDKFPISRPNLTFSTLTVSNMSPEDSSIYLCSVSGQGLPGANVLTFGAGSRLTVL.

J is TRBJ2-1 and V is TRBV30; no reliable D call. Germline V gene data show CDR1 as GTSNPN and CDR2 as SVGIG (reference sequence). The length of the CDR3 is 12 residues. Deletions cut 2 bases from V and 10 bases from J, with 12 bases between. CDR3 sequence reads: CAWSKWKGEQFF. The CDR3 nucleotides are TGTGCCTGGAGTAAGTGGAAAGGAGAGCAGTTCTTC.